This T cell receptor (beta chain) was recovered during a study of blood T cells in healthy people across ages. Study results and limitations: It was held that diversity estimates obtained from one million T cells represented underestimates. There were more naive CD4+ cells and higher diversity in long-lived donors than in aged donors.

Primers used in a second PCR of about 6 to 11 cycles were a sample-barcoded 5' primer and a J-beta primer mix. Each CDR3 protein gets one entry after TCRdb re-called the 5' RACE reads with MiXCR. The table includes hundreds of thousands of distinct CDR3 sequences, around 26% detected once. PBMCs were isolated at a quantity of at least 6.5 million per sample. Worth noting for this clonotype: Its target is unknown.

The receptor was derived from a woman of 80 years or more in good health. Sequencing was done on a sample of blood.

The DNA for the CDR3 is TGTGCCAGCAGTTTTGCGCAGGGTCAGAGCGGGGAGCTGTTTTTT. This gives the protein CASSFAQGQSGELFF. The chain couples TRBV12-3 or TRBV12-4 to TRBJ2-2; the D gene is possibly TRBD1 (5 bases). The V end lost 3 bases, the J end lost 7 bases, and 15 bases lay between the germline ends. This CDR3 spans 15 amino acids.